The clone carrying this TCR beta chain was observed at least ten times. It was RNA transcripts that yielded the amplified TCR beta CDR3 regions. HTBI primers were used for first-round RT-PCR of the TCR CDR3. MiXCR, run by TCRdb on the multiplex PCR reads, gives a single entry per CDR3 protein. The table records fewer than 650,000 distinct CDR3 sequences, over 11% of them present only once. This specimen belongs to a study of T cells in Graves' hyperthyroidism and ophthalmopathy. V lost 0 bases and J 2 bases, leaving 10 bases between the germline ends. CDR3 length equals 14 residues. Germline V gene sequence: CDR1 DFQATT, CDR2 SNEGSKA (reference sequence).

This TCR came from a woman in her 30s with Graves' hyperthyroidism that later progressed to Graves' ophthalmopathy. The rearrangement uses TRBV20-1 and TRBJ1-2, with D uncertain. Material for sequencing was blood. CDR3 sequence (DNA): TGCAGTGCTAGAGAAAACAGAGAGAACTATGGCTACACCTTC. It codes for CSARENRENYGYTF.